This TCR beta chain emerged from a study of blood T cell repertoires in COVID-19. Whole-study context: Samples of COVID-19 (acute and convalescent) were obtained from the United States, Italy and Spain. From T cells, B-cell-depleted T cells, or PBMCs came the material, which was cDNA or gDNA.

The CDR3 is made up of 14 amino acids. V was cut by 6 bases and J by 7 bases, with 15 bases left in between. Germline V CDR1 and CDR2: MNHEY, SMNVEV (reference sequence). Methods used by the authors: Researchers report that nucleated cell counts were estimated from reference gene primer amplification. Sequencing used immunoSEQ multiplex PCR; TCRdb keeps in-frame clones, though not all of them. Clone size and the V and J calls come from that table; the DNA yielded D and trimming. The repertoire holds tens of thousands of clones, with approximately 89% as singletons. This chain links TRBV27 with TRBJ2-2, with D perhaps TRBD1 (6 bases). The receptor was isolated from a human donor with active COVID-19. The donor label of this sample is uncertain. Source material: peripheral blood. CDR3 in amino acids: CASSPGQSIGELFF. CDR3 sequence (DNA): TGTGCCAGCAGCCCGGGACAAAGTATCGGGGAGCTGTTTTTT.